There are a few counts of the clone carrying this T cell receptor beta chain. Its specificity is not known. These data belong to a study of blood T cells in healthy people across ages. V was clipped by 1 base and J by 4 bases, with 10 bases between them. The CDR3 has 14 residues. The donors, all healthy, were Caucasians living in Russia, aged about 6 to 90. Each sample yielded at least 5 micrograms of PBMC total RNA. Study results and caveats: Compared with aged donors, long-lived donors showed fewer expanded clones, suggesting selection.

It was with a sample-barcoded 5' primer and a J-beta primer mix that a second PCR of roughly 7 to 12 cycles was run. Each of the cDNA molecules was tagged by a template-switch adaptor with 12 random nucleotides. TCRdb called the 5' RACE reads again in MiXCR, with one record for every CDR3 protein. Found here are about 1.5 million distinct CDR3 sequences, 35% to 45% of them singletons; the top ten hold more than 4%. Source material: blood. The TCR sequence derives from a young woman in good health. The chain joins TRBV12-3 or TRBV12-4 to TRBJ1-2; D ambiguous. CDR3 sequence reads: CASSLGQVSYGYTF. In nucleotides, the CDR3 is TGTGCCAGCAGTTTAGGGCAGGTCTCCTATGGCTACACCTTC.